This T cell receptor (beta chain) was sequenced for a study of blood T cell repertoires in COVID-19. Study background: The United States, Italy and Spain were the sources of the acute and convalescent COVID-19 samples.

Sequencing used immunoSEQ multiplex PCR; TCRdb keeps in-frame clones, though not all of them. The data show some 150,000 clones, 60% to 80% seen once. Donors were grouped by their self-reported clinical history. A few counts support this clone. Per the germline V gene, CDR1 is MNHNS and CDR2 is SASEGT. V shed 1 base, J shed 8 bases, and the junction held 7 bases outside the gene matches. There are 15 residues in the CDR3. The chain has TRBV6-1 and TRBJ2-1; 8 bases fit TRBD2. This receptor was identified in a woman between 45 and 65 years old who had recovered from COVID-19. Sequencing used PBMCs or T cells enriched from blood (not recorded which). Written as DNA, the CDR3 is TGTGCCAGCAGTGAAGATCTAAGCGGGAGTTATGAGCAGTTCTTC. This encodes CASSEDLSGSYEQFF.